A selection of T cell receptor beta chains follows, all from one sample in a study of Ad26.COV2.S vaccination and SARS-CoV-2 variants. Using immunoSEQ multiplex PCR, the repertoire was profiled, and TCRdb retains in-frame clones only, with some absent. Here the sample spans 440,000 or so clones, about nine tenths being singletons. The sequenced sample was peripheral blood, obtained in a trial of Ad26.COV2.S vaccine versus placebo. The receptor source for this set is a person between 18 and 65 years old who received the Ad26.COV2.S COVID-19 vaccine or a placebo. CDR3s include the opening cysteine and the closing phenylalanine or tryptophan. Clone size, where shown, is once, few, many, or a class for clones that have expanded.

clone_size: NA
v_call: TRBV11-2
j_call: TRBJ2-5
cdr3_aa: CASSPWIGETQYF

clone_size: NA
v_call: TRBV4-1
j_call: TRBJ2-1
cdr3_aa: CASSQLTWDQAGGRNNEQFF

clone_size: NA
v_call: TRBV7-2
j_call: TRBJ2-7
cdr3_aa: CATKGGDSYEQYF

clone_size: NA
v_call: TRBV27
j_call: TRBJ1-5
cdr3_aa: CASRTGESQPQHF

clone_size: NA
v_call: TRBV27
j_call: TRBJ1-4
cdr3_aa: CASSLLGQGGEKLFF

clone_size: NA
v_call: TRBV12-3/TRBV12-4
j_call: TRBJ2-2
cdr3_aa: CASSLEQDGELFF

clone_size: NA
v_call: TRBV5-1
j_call: TRBJ2-7
cdr3_aa: CASSLIRTGATPLEQYF

clone_size: NA
v_call: TRBV20-1
j_call: TRBJ1-2
cdr3_aa: CSASYMGGYTF

clone_size: NA
v_call: TRBV3-1/TRBV3-2
j_call: TRBJ1-2
cdr3_aa: CASSPGGYGYTF

clone_size: NA
v_call: TRBV7-6
j_call: TRBJ2-7
cdr3_aa: CASSLGDNYEQYF

clone_size: once
v_call: TRBV6-5
j_call: TRBJ2-3
cdr3_aa: CASFRGDTQYF

clone_size: NA
v_call: TRBV13
j_call: TRBJ1-1
cdr3_aa: CASSLATRLNTEAFF

clone_size: NA
v_call: TRBV20-1
j_call: TRBJ2-2
cdr3_aa: CSGSATGELFF

clone_size: NA
v_call: TRBV4-1
j_call: TRBJ2-7
cdr3_aa: CASSQDGYEQYF

clone_size: NA
v_call: TRBV7-2
j_call: TRBJ2-1
cdr3_aa: CASSSVAGGYNEQFF

clone_size: NA
v_call: TRBV7-2
j_call: TRBJ1-5
cdr3_aa: CASSLMSQEPQHF

clone_size: NA
v_call: TRBV5-6
j_call: TRBJ2-7
cdr3_aa: CASSVDITYEQYF

clone_size: NA
v_call: TRBV30
j_call: TRBJ1-1
cdr3_aa: CAWAGAEAFF

clone_size: NA
v_call: TRBV7-8
j_call: TRBJ2-4
cdr3_aa: CASSLETTVVKNIQYF

clone_size: NA
v_call: TRBV4-3
j_call: TRBJ1-4
cdr3_aa: CASSQEWRLNEKLFF

clone_size: NA
v_call: TRBV19
j_call: TRBJ1-6
cdr3_aa: CASSLGTGIVESPLHF

clone_size: NA
v_call: TRBV2
j_call: TRBJ2-5
cdr3_aa: CASMPSGGQTQYF

clone_size: NA
v_call: TRBV6-5
j_call: TRBJ1-6
cdr3_aa: CASSPQQGLPLHF

clone_size: NA
v_call: TRBV18
j_call: TRBJ2-3
cdr3_aa: CASSFRTSTDTQYF

clone_size: NA
v_call: TRBV7-9
j_call: TRBJ2-7
cdr3_aa: CASSLRAGDDYPYEQYF

clone_size: NA
v_call: TRBV29-1
j_call: TRBJ2-7
cdr3_aa: CSVMRASGGPTYEQYF

clone_size: NA
v_call: TRBV5-4
j_call: TRBJ2-7
cdr3_aa: CASSTGVTYEQYF

clone_size: NA
v_call: TRBV29-1
j_call: TRBJ2-2
cdr3_aa: CSVVISGGLGGELFF

clone_size: NA
v_call: TRBV10-2
j_call: TRBJ2-2
cdr3_aa: CASSESGHGELFF